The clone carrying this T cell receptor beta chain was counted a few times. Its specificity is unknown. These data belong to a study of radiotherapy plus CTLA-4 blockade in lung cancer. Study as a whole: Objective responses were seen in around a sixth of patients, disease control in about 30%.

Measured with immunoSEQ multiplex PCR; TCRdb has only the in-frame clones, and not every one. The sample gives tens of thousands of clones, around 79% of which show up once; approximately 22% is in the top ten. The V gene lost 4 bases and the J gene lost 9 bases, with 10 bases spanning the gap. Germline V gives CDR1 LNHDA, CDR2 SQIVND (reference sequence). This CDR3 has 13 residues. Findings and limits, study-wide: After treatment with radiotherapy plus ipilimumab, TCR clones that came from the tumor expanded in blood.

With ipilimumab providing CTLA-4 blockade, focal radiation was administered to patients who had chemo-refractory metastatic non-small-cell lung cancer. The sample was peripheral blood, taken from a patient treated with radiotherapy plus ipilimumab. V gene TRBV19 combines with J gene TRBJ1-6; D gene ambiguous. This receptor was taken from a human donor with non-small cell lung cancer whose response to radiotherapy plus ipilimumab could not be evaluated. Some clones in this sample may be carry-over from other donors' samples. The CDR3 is CASSTGGRSPLHF. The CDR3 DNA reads TGTGCCAGTAGTACGGGAGGGCGTTCACCCCTCCACTTT.